This T cell receptor (beta chain) originates from a study of long-term antiretroviral therapy in people with HIV. As for the study in general: By about a decade, the earliest samples predate the 2015 immediate-ART recommendation. Broader study findings: Diversity rose after ART but stayed below transplant donor controls.

immunoSEQ v3.0 was run at survey level. Each sample aimed for about 35,000-55,000 sequenced T-cell genomes. Sequencing used immunoSEQ multiplex PCR; TCRdb keeps in-frame clones, though not all of them. The data hold approximately 35,000 clones, with 80% to 90% observed a single time. Trimming removed 5 bases from V and 12 bases from J, with 19 bases in between. The length of the CDR3 is 14 residues. CDR1 is SGHTA and CDR2 is FQGNSA in the germline V gene. Details on this clone: Its antigen is currently unknown.

The TCR originated in a man between 18 and 35 years old with HIV. The sequenced sample was unsorted PBMCs, obtained 2.2 years after starting antiretroviral therapy. The V and J genes are TRBV7-2 and TRBJ1-4; TRBD1 is a possible D gene (6 bases). The CDR3: CASSLDSQKAELFF. CDR3 coding DNA: TGTGCCAGCAGCCTGGACAGCCAAAAGGCTGAACTGTTTTTT. Filled out from reference TRBV7-2 and TRBJ1-4, the complete variable domain reads GAGVSQSPSNKVTEKGKDVELRCDPISGHTALYWYRQSLGQGLEFLIYFQGNSAPDKSGLPSDRFSAERTGGSVSTLTIQRTQQEDSAVYLCASSLDSQKAELFFGSGTQLSVL.